This TCR beta chain was sequenced for a study of blood T cell repertoires in COVID-19. About the study: COVID-19 samples, acute and convalescent, were from the United States, Italy and Spain. T cells, B-cell-depleted T cells, or PBMCs supplied cDNA or gDNA.

V was pared by 3 bases and J by 7 bases, with 9 bases between. The CDR3 is 13 residues long. This clone is a singleton in its sample. As handled by the study authors: Estimation of nucleated cell counts relied on the amplification of reference gene primers. Here immunoSEQ multiplex PCR was the method, and the copy in TCRdb shows in-frame clones only, minus some. V, J and clone size derive from that table, while D and trimming were established from the DNA sequence. The table includes 140,000 or so clones, approximately 85% detected once. This clonotype originated in a man in his 70s with acute or convalescent COVID-19. This sequence joins TRBV12-3 or TRBV12-4 and TRBJ2-2; D perhaps matches TRBD2 (6 bases). Input material: peripheral blood. This CDR3 reads CASSFGAGGELFF. CDR3 bases: TGTGCCAGCAGTTTCGGAGCGGGCGGGGAGCTGTTTTTT.